These 25 T cell receptor beta chains were sequenced from one sample in a study of T cell changes during pregnancy in multiple sclerosis. The repertoire was sequenced with immunoSEQ multiplex PCR; TCRdb's copy has only in-frame clones and lacks some. In the table there are some 40,000 clones, 85% to 90% of which are singletons. Sequences were derived from CD4+ T cells from peripheral blood mononuclear cells, sampled in the second trimester of pregnancy. These receptors originate from a female donor with multiple sclerosis, enrolled in a pregnancy study.

The gene calls are TRBV19 and TRBJ2-7; 10 bases match TRBD1. The germline gives CDR1 LNHDA, CDR2 SQIVND (reference sequence). The V segment lost 4 bases and the J segment 6 bases; nucleotides outside the gene matches: 9. This CDR3 is built from 15 residues. The CDR3 sequence is CASSNPRGQGFEQYF. CDR3 in DNA: TGTGCCAGTAGTAACCCGCGGGGACAGGGGTTCGAGCAGTACTTC.

The chain carries TRBV7-3 and TRBJ2-7; tentatively, D is TRBD1 (5 bases). The germline CDR1 and CDR2 sequences are SGHTA and FQGTGA. The CDR3 runs to 13 residues. V was trimmed by 3 bases and J by 6 bases, leaving 12 bases between them. CDR3 loop: CASSFRVRGEQYF. The CDR3 bases are TGTGCCAGCAGCTTCAGGGTTCGTGGCGAGCAGTACTTC. Using reference TRBV7-3 and TRBJ2-7 for the parts outside the CDR3, the full variable domain is GAGVSQTPSNKVTEKGKYVELRCDPISGHTALYWYRQSLGQGPEFLIYFQGTGAADDSGLPNDRFFAVRPEGSVSTLKIQRTERGDSAVYLCASSFRVRGEQYFGPGTRLTVT.

This sequence joins TRBV6-1 and TRBJ2-3; TRBD1 aligns across 7 bases. This CDR3 is built from 13 residues. Looked up from germline, CDR1 is MNHNS and CDR2 is SASEGT. V shed 6 bases and J 4 bases; nucleotides not matched to a gene: 4. The CDR3: CASRLQGPDTQYF. The CDR3 nucleotides are TGTGCCAGCAGGTTACAGGGGCCAGATACGCAGTATTTT.

V usage is TRBV13 and J usage is TRBJ2-2, with 8 bases lining up with TRBD1. This CDR3 has 14 amino acids. The germline V gene encodes CDR1 PRHDT and CDR2 FYEKMQ (reference sequence). The V and J ends lost 4 bases and 5 bases, in that order; junction bases with no gene match: 3. Here the CDR3 DNA reads TGTGCCAGCAGCTCCAACAGGGGGACCGGGGAGCTGTTTTTT. It encodes CASSSNRGTGELFF.

The V gene is TRBV7-3, the J gene TRBJ1-1, with 7 bases matching TRBD1. Germline CDR1 reads SGHTA; CDR2 reads FQGTGA. The CDR3 runs 16 residues. Trimming took 6 bases from V and 2 from J; bases not matched to a gene: 12. CDR3 residues: CASSPRGTDTNTEAFF. CDR3 nucleotide sequence: TGTGCCAGCAGTCCTAGAGGGACAGACACTAACACTGAAGCTTTCTTT.

This chain links TRBV7-9 with TRBJ2-1, with 7 bases lining up with TRBD2. V lost 7 bases, J lost 7 bases, and 10 bases stayed unmatched. Germline V lookup: CDR1 SEHNR, CDR2 FQNEAQ (reference sequence). The CDR3 contains 14 residues. The CDR3 sequence is CASIIGGSENEQFF. The DNA of the CDR3 is TGTGCCAGCATCATAGGCGGGAGCGAGAATGAGCAGTTCTTC.

The rearrangement links TRBV28 to TRBJ1-2, with D possibly matching TRBD1 (6 bases). Germline V gene lookup returns CDR1 MDHEN and CDR2 SYDVKM. The CDR3 contains 17 residues. V was clipped by 7 bases and J by 0 bases, with 21 bases between them. CDR3 loop: CASMGALGVIANYGYTF. The CDR3 DNA reads as TGTGCCAGCATGGGGGCGTTGGGGGTGATAGCTAACTATGGCTACACCTTC.

The CDR3: CASSAGTSGRLETQYF. The DNA for the CDR3 is TGTGCCAGCAGTGCCGGGACTAGCGGGAGGCTAGAGACCCAGTACTTC. The chain links TRBV25-1 to TRBJ2-5; 15 nucleotides align to TRBD2. CDR1 and CDR2 from the germline V gene are MGHDK and SYGVNS. Losses at the gene ends were 4 bases for V and 4 bases for J; bases not matched to a gene: 4. This CDR3 comprises 16 residues.

The chain carries TRBV7-9 and TRBJ2-3, with 7 bases fitting TRBD2. There are 15 residues in the CDR3. The germline V gene encodes CDR1 SEHNR and CDR2 FQNEAQ (reference sequence). Trimming cost V 7 bases and J 2 bases; bases outside gene matches: 9. CDR3 loop: CASTVPLADTDTQYF. The CDR3 region has the DNA TGTGCCAGCACCGTACCCCTAGCGGACACAGATACGCAGTATTTT.

The CDR3 loop reads CASKLTGEGYTF. The CDR3 DNA reads as TGTGCCAGCAAATTGACAGGGGAGGGCTACACCTTC. The rearrangement links TRBV28 to TRBJ1-2, with TRBD1 matching 8 bases. The CDR3 extends over 12 amino acids. CDR1 is MDHEN and CDR2 is SYDVKM in the germline V gene. V lost 7 bases and J lost 8; bases outside the gene matches: 6.

The chain couples TRBV5-8 to TRBJ1-5; weak D call: TRBD1 (6 bases). Germline V lookup: CDR1 SGHTS, CDR2 YDEGEE. There are 13 residues in the CDR3. V was clipped by 4 bases and J by 7 bases, with 12 bases between them. The CDR3 region is CASSTRGGQPQHF. The CDR3 DNA sequence: TGTGCCAGCAGCACGCGTGGGGGCCAGCCCCAGCATTTT.

The chain carries TRBV6-5 and TRBJ2-3, with 13 bases that match TRBD2. V was pared by 6 bases and J by 6 bases, with 3 bases of the junction left unmatched. The CDR3 consists of 14 residues. Germline V gene data show CDR1 as MNHEY and CDR2 as SVGAGI. CDR3 protein: CASRRTSGSDTQYF. The DNA of the CDR3 is TGTGCCAGCAGACGGACTAGCGGGAGTGATACGCAGTATTTT.

The J gene is TRBJ2-1, the V gene TRBV5-1; tentative D call: TRBD2 (6 bases). The V end lost 2 bases, the J end lost 0 bases, and 18 bases lay between the germline ends. This CDR3 is built from 18 residues. Germline assignment: CDR1 SGHRS and CDR2 YFSETQ. The CDR3 is CASSFFDYRGSSYNEQFF. In nucleotides, the CDR3 is TGCGCCAGCAGCTTCTTCGACTACCGGGGGAGCTCCTACAATGAGCAGTTCTTC.

The chain carries TRBV2 and TRBJ2-3, with 9 bases identical to TRBD2. The trim removed 3 bases at V and 0 bases at J, leaving 7 bases unmatched. Germline CDR1 reads SNHLY; CDR2 reads FYNNEI. The CDR3 length is 17 residues. The CDR3 loop is CASSDWRGGISTDTQYF. CDR3 coding DNA: TGTGCCAGCAGTGATTGGCGGGGGGGGATTAGCACAGATACGCAGTATTTT.

This chain connects TRBV5-5 to TRBJ2-3; 11 nucleotides align to TRBD2. The CDR3 has 18 residues. J was trimmed by 0 bases and V by 1 base; bases with no gene match: 7. Germline V CDR1 and CDR2: SGHKS, YYEKEE (reference sequence). This CDR3 is CASSLLAGGPISTDTQYF. Here the CDR3 DNA reads TGTGCCAGCAGCTTGCTAGCGGGAGGCCCCATCAGCACAGATACGCAGTATTTT.

The V call is TRBV30, the J call TRBJ2-5; 7 bases are shared with TRBD1. Losses at the gene ends were 7 bases for V and 5 bases for J; bases not matched to a gene: 13. The germline V gene encodes CDR1 GTSNPN and CDR2 SVGIG (reference sequence). CDR3 length: 14 residues. The CDR3: CAYNHRGSWETQYF. Here the CDR3 DNA reads TGTGCCTACAACCACAGGGGAAGCTGGGAGACCCAGTACTTC.

The chain has TRBV9 and TRBJ1-2; D may be TRBD1 (5 bases). Trimming took 0 bases from V and 5 from J, leaving 11 bases between them. The germline V gene encodes CDR1 SGDLS and CDR2 YYNGEE. This CDR3 region has 14 residues. The DNA of the CDR3 is TGTGCCAGCAGCGTAGGAGGCCGGGGGTATGGCTACACCTTC. This codes for CASSVGGRGYGYTF.

This clone has a single count. The gene calls are TRBV9 and TRBJ1-1; TRBD1 might be the D (5 bases). From germline, CDR1 is SGDLS and CDR2 YYNGEE. The CDR3 loop spans 14 amino acids. Trimming pared 0 bases from V and 4 bases from J, leaving 10 bases between. The CDR3 here is CASSVDSGGTEAFF. As DNA, the CDR3 is TGTGCCAGCAGCGTAGACTCGGGGGGCACTGAAGCTTTCTTT.

The V and J genes are TRBV7-3 and TRBJ2-1; possibly TRBD2 for D (6 bases). The ends were cut back, 5 bases at V and 9 bases at J, with 20 bases in the middle. The CDR3 is made up of 15 amino acids. Germline V gene data show CDR1 as SGHTA and CDR2 as FQGTGA. The CDR3 here is CASSPSGTSLSEQFF. The CDR3 DNA sequence: TGTGCCAGCAGCCCAAGTGGGACTTCCCTGAGTGAGCAGTTCTTC.

This chain joins TRBV14 and TRBJ1-2, with a possible D match to TRBD1 (5 bases). Trimming cost V 0 bases and J 4 bases, with 24 bases left between them. The CDR3 runs 19 residues. CDR1 is SGHDN and CDR2 is FVKESK in the germline V gene. The CDR3 DNA reads TGTGCCAGCAGCCAAGATAACCTGGGACGTTTAGGAGGGGTCTATGGCTACACCTTC. Encoded protein: CASSQDNLGRLGGVYGYTF.

This clone came up once. The sample contains more than one DNA sequence encoding this CDR3. This sequence joins TRBV5-1 and TRBJ1-2; 12 bases agree with TRBD1. Per germline, CDR1 SGHRS and CDR2 YFSETQ. The CDR3 totals 15 residues. Trimming cost V 0 bases and J 8 bases; bases outside gene matches: 5. The CDR3 loop is CASSLEGQGARGYTF. CDR3 in DNA: TGCGCCAGCAGCTTGGAGGGACAGGGGGCGCGGGGCTACACCTTC.

V and J are TRBV2 and TRBJ1-2; 9 nucleotides match TRBD1. Germline V gene lookup returns CDR1 SNHLY and CDR2 FYNNEI. Losses at the gene ends were 5 bases for V and 7 bases for J; bases not matched to a gene: 5. The CDR3 length is 13 residues. CDR3 amino acids: CASSRDRDRGYTF. DNA of the CDR3: TGTGCCAGCAGTCGGGACAGGGACCGTGGCTACACCTTC.

The chain has TRBV7-9 and TRBJ2-1; D is perhaps TRBD2 (6 bases). CDR1 and CDR2 from the germline V gene are SEHNR and FQNEAQ (reference sequence). The CDR3 extends over 17 amino acids. Deletions cut 2 bases from V and 2 bases from J, with 16 bases between. The CDR3 sequence is CASSLYRDSQPYNEQFF. The CDR3 bases are TGTGCCAGCAGCTTATACCGGGACTCTCAACCCTACAATGAGCAGTTCTTC.

This clone was recorded once. This chain links TRBV11-3 with TRBJ2-2; D gene uncertain. CDR1 and CDR2 from the germline V gene are SGHNT and YENEEA. V lost 3 bases to trimming and J lost 4 bases, with 12 bases between them. The CDR3 spans 15 residues. The CDR3: CASSFAAAGTGELFF. The DNA for the CDR3 is TGTGCCAGCAGCTTCGCGGCTGCTGGCACCGGGGAGCTGTTTTTT.

The chain uses TRBV9 and TRBJ2-5; 8 bases match TRBD1. V shed 1 base, J shed 5 bases, and the junction held 7 bases outside the gene matches. Germline assignment: CDR1 SGDLS and CDR2 YYNGEE. The CDR3 consists of 15 residues. CDR3 nucleotide sequence: TGTGCCAGCAGCGTATTCCAGGGGGCCGGTGAGACCCAGTACTTC. This gives the protein CASSVFQGAGETQYF.